Sequencing of this T cell receptor (beta chain) was carried out in a study of T cell repertoires in aging, cancer and after chemotherapy (dated by TCRdb to the late 2010s). General notes on the study: Donors were distributed across six age groups ranging from 30 or younger to 70 or older, with at least three individuals included per group. In the solid tumor group, paired pre- and post-chemotherapy samples were obtained from brain tumor (glioblastoma) patients receiving temozolomide-based therapy. In total, the full dataset held 10 million or so TCR reads. To examine immunoaging and T cell reconstitution after chemotherapy, the study profiled TCR beta repertoires in peripheral blood from healthy donors and cancer patients. A cohort of about 220 cancer patients (94 with hematological and around 120 with solid cancers) was assembled, and under 100 healthy donors were included as a reference group.

Turning to this clonotype: The target of this receptor is not known. Base qualities are not provided; no much larger clone lies one nucleotide away.

Multiplex touch-down PCR with a mixed TRB-A/B primer pool was used to amplify rearranged TRB sequences covering the V, D and J segments. Illumina adapters and sample indices were attached to the amplicons through two consecutive PCR reactions run with Phusion HS II polymerase. After gel purification with the NucleoSpin Gel and PCR Clean-up kit, the amplicons were checked using Qubit and an Agilent 2100 Bioanalyzer. The libraries were sequenced on an Illumina MiSeq with 600-cycle, single-indexed, paired-end runs. In the source study's methods: TRB sequences were processed with MiXCR versions 2.12 and 3.0.5. Each unique CDR3 nucleotide sequence counted as one clone, and only productive sequences with at least two reads were retained. Shannon diversity, evenness, clonality (one minus evenness), and alpha-parameterized diversity profiles from alpha 0 to 5 were included as repertoire metrics. The IGoR algorithm was used to calculate generation probabilities for clones in the paired samples taken before and after chemotherapy. Using fastp at Q25 and MiXCR, TCRdb reprocessed the public reads and kept productive beta chains. Here each entry gathers all rows of one CDR3 protein and keeps the most common genes and DNA. TCRdb, not the authors, supplied the V and J calls. In all, the sample holds more than 400 distinct CDR3 sequences, and 76% of those were seen once. The ten largest clones represent more than 20% of the sample.

V was cut back by 6 bases and J by 4 bases, leaving a gap of 13 bases between them. The CDR1 and CDR2 encoded by the germline V gene are ENHRY and SYGVKD. The CDR3 starts with the cysteine, ends with the phenylalanine, and has 14 residues. CDR3 DNA only is kept here, 42 bases in frame from base 1. The full study reports these points: In healthy donors, the decline in TCR diversity with age was mainly explained by loss of richness, whereas in cancer patients loss of evenness was also found to contribute. Untreated patients with hematological or solid cancers showed significantly lower blood TCR diversity and higher clonality than age-matched healthy donors. Median generation probability increased over the chemotherapy interval in both cancer cohorts, suggesting repertoire reconstitution through rebound thymic output. It was noted by the authors that conclusions about immunological memory after chemotherapy cannot be drawn from the repertoire data.

Genomic DNA extracted from peripheral blood, rather than sorted cells or RNA, was used as the source for amplification of TCR beta rearrangements. This receptor was obtained from a human donor with a solid tumor. The sequence is built from TRBV10-3 and TRBJ2-1, with no reliable assignment of the D segment. What was sequenced was blood. The sequence in DNA is TGTGCCATCAGGTACAGTGAGGTTTACAATGAGCAGTTCTTC. This encodes CAIRYSEVYNEQFF.